This T cell receptor beta chain derives from a study of blood T cell repertoires in COVID-19. Study in general: Collection of acute and convalescent COVID-19 samples took place in the United States, Italy and Spain.

Original data processing: Estimates of nucleated cell counts were drawn from the amplification of reference gene primers. Sequencing was performed with immunoSEQ multiplex PCR; in TCRdb, only in-frame clones are kept and a portion is missing. V and J calls and clone size follow that table, whereas D and trimming were derived from the DNA. This repertoire shows about 220,000 clones, around 84% found once; its top ten account for roughly 13%. With 3 bases clipped from V and 5 bases from J, the junction kept 5 bases outside the gene matches. The CDR3 totals 16 residues. Germline CDR1 is SGHNT and CDR2 is YYREEE (reference sequence).

Sample: peripheral blood. The TCR was taken from a human donor in a cohort sampled during active COVID-19. V and J are TRBV5-4 and TRBJ2-2, with TRBD1 identical over 12 bases. For the CDR3, the DNA is TGTGCCAGCAGCTGGGGGACAGGGGGCATGACCGGGGAGCTGTTTTTT. Residues: CASSWGTGGMTGELFF.